A selection of T cell receptor beta chains follows, all from one sample in a study of blood T cell repertoires in COVID-19. Repertoires were generated with immunoSEQ multiplex PCR, while TCRdb's copy carries only in-frame clones and drops some. The sample holds some 300,000 clones, around 88% seen once. Sequenced input: peripheral blood. These receptors were taken from a woman aged 25 to 45 who had recovered from COVID-19. The conserved cysteine and the conserved F or W are not part of the CDR3 here.

CDR3aa: ASSPGNGNQPQH; v_gene: TRBV19; j_gene: TRBJ1-5
CDR3aa: ASSYGAGGKETQY; v_gene: TRBV7-6; j_gene: TRBJ2-5
CDR3aa: ASSGGTGNTGELF; v_gene: TRBV2; j_gene: TRBJ2-2
CDR3aa: ASSKRVSSYNEQF; v_gene: TRBV10-1; j_gene: TRBJ2-1
CDR3aa: ASTLEAGYGYT; v_gene: TRBV5-1; j_gene: TRBJ1-2
CDR3aa: ASSLWAAGSGANVLT; v_gene: TRBV7-3; j_gene: TRBJ2-6
CDR3aa: ASSHGQGSREKLF; v_gene: TRBV4-1; j_gene: TRBJ1-4
CDR3aa: ASSGLAGETGELF; v_gene: TRBV2; j_gene: TRBJ2-2
CDR3aa: ASSRGAQETQY; v_gene: TRBV5-6; j_gene: TRBJ2-5
CDR3aa: ASIGTSGTGELF; v_gene: TRBV2; j_gene: TRBJ2-2
CDR3aa: ASSLAVFSSYNEQF; v_gene: TRBV7-8; j_gene: TRBJ2-1
CDR3aa: AWSRDRGGGYT; v_gene: TRBV30; j_gene: TRBJ1-2
CDR3aa: ASTGGVNEKLF; v_gene: TRBV19; j_gene: TRBJ1-4
CDR3aa: ASRTAGGHEQY; v_gene: TRBV2; j_gene: TRBJ2-7
CDR3aa: ASSLGGGAFPSYNEQF; v_gene: TRBV5-4; j_gene: TRBJ2-1
CDR3aa: ASSLGGYTDTQY; v_gene: TRBV5-4; j_gene: TRBJ2-3
CDR3aa: ASSPSGGTDTQY; v_gene: TRBV18; j_gene: TRBJ2-3
CDR3aa: ASSQLAGTVNTEAF; v_gene: TRBV4-1; j_gene: TRBJ1-1
CDR3aa: ASSRDRMNTEAF; v_gene: TRBV19; j_gene: TRBJ1-1
CDR3aa: ARVGGQTTSYGYT; v_gene: TRBV6-5; j_gene: TRBJ1-2
CDR3aa: ASSQLGREGETDTQY; v_gene: TRBV13; j_gene: TRBJ2-3
CDR3aa: ASSLTGMNTEAF; v_gene: TRBV6-5; j_gene: TRBJ1-1
CDR3aa: ASSYISQTNYGYT; v_gene: TRBV6-5; j_gene: TRBJ1-2
CDR3aa: ASSLDPGNTIY; v_gene: TRBV7-9; j_gene: TRBJ1-3
CDR3aa: ASSQERGQNTGELF; v_gene: TRBV4-3; j_gene: TRBJ2-2
CDR3aa: ASSFSLSGTPQETQY; v_gene: TRBV6-2/TRBV6-3; j_gene: TRBJ2-5
CDR3aa: AWSFWTGERSPLH; v_gene: TRBV30; j_gene: TRBJ1-6
CDR3aa: ASSWGQGKNIQY; v_gene: TRBV28; j_gene: TRBJ2-4
CDR3aa: ASSLAGGRDTQY; v_gene: TRBV7-3; j_gene: TRBJ2-3
CDR3aa: ASSDGTGTGVSPLH; v_gene: TRBV27; j_gene: TRBJ1-6
CDR3aa: SAPDRFPNTEAF; v_gene: TRBV29-1; j_gene: TRBJ1-1
CDR3aa: ASSSVNPGVHSYNEQF; v_gene: TRBV5-6; j_gene: TRBJ2-1
CDR3aa: ASRRFRQGDTEAF; v_gene: TRBV6-5; j_gene: TRBJ1-1
CDR3aa: ASSQELAGAVSGANVLT; v_gene: TRBV4-1; j_gene: TRBJ2-6
CDR3aa: SVEESGGGYGYT; v_gene: TRBV29-1; j_gene: TRBJ1-2
CDR3aa: ATSIYEQY; v_gene: TRBV24-1; j_gene: TRBJ2-7
CDR3aa: ASSQAYRDRVLSYEQY; v_gene: TRBV3-1/TRBV3-2; j_gene: TRBJ2-7
CDR3aa: AGGDPNSPLH; v_gene: TRBV7-9; j_gene: TRBJ1-6
CDR3aa: SVGLRGSRTNNYGYT; v_gene: TRBV29-1; j_gene: TRBJ1-2
CDR3aa: ASSLLRDGSYGYT; v_gene: TRBV16; j_gene: TRBJ1-2
CDR3aa: ASSYSVDRTIEGEQF; v_gene: TRBV6-2/TRBV6-3; j_gene: TRBJ2-1
CDR3aa: ASSFPGFTGELF; v_gene: TRBV6-2/TRBV6-3; j_gene: TRBJ2-2
CDR3aa: ASSIRTGSTDTQY; v_gene: TRBV19; j_gene: TRBJ2-3
CDR3aa: ASRRTSGGADTQY; v_gene: TRBV19; j_gene: TRBJ2-3
CDR3aa: ASTTVGQGAREQY; v_gene: TRBV28; j_gene: TRBJ2-7
CDR3aa: ASRPGEGMADTQY; v_gene: TRBV28; j_gene: TRBJ2-3
CDR3aa: ASSAGHPDTQY; v_gene: TRBV9; j_gene: TRBJ2-3
CDR3aa: AISGTDDGYT; v_gene: TRBV10-3; j_gene: TRBJ1-2
CDR3aa: ASSYYPSGGYEQY; v_gene: TRBV6-5; j_gene: TRBJ2-7
CDR3aa: ASSLVGGVNNYGYT; v_gene: TRBV5-6; j_gene: TRBJ1-2
CDR3aa: ASSPLGLEGYEQY; v_gene: TRBV27; j_gene: TRBJ2-7
CDR3aa: ASSLNPGQGETGELF; v_gene: TRBV2; j_gene: TRBJ2-2
CDR3aa: ASSLSRGQLETQY; v_gene: TRBV27; j_gene: TRBJ2-5